The rows below give T cell receptor beta chains drawn from one sample of a study of identifying expanded T cells in peripheral blood. The data were produced by immunoSEQ multiplex PCR, yet TCRdb's version contains in-frame clones alone and is incomplete. The sample has under 85,000 clones, roughly 84% seen once. Material for sequencing was blood. The receptors here all came from a person between 18 and 75 years old in good health. Both conserved end residues are trimmed from each CDR3. Not every row has a clone size; where given, it reads once, few, many or a size class.

TRBV19,-,ASSLGTDPFNYGYT
TRBV14,-,ASSQGGPAGAGETQY
TRBV14,-,ASSHLNSRGYNEQF
TRBV28,-,ASSLSGTVYGYT
TRBV5-1,-,ASSLRTNEKLF
TRBV5-6,once,ASSLSLATTQY
TRBV28,-,ASILGAGGINEQF
TRBV5-4,-,ASTSGGGGLYNEQF
TRBV7-6,-,ASSLQTGTGQGDTQY
TRBV28,-,ASNQGSRTGVLRGVRRDEQY
TRBV13,-,ASSLGSGISGNTIY
TRBV2,few,ASSAGQPYGYT
TRBV7-2,few,ASSPGLAGGAEQY
TRBV4-3,-,ASSQDGVGTYNEQF
TRBV2,-,ASSVNGHNEKLF
TRBV28,-,ASSPTPRGENIQY
TRBV28,-,ASRPGTGVGETQY
TRBV7-2,-,ASSLSGTSYGYT
TRBV6-6,-,ASSLQGEGYGYT
TRBV19,-,ASSPGAYEQY
TRBV5-1,-,ASSPGQGKETQY
TRBV9,-,ASSVDDRGRLGAF
TRBV13,-,ASSQTQYGYT
TRBV7-9,-,ASNQPLGDRGEADTQY
TRBV5-4,-,ASSWGADLRNTEAF
TRBV2,-,ASSLTGLDTQY
TRBV2,-,ASSRLENTGELF
TRBV5-1,-,ASSTQGAVETQY
TRBV7-2,-,ASSPASAGGMNEQF
TRBV4-3,-,ASSRETGNTIY
TRBV7-2,-,ASSLHGSVYEQY
TRBV28,few,ASSCDDPSRGAFDEQY
TRBV4-3,-,ASSQDYRTDLSYEQY
TRBV7-2,-,ASSALSVLTGNTIY
TRBV7-2,-,ASSWKGGSYNEQF
TRBV5-6,-,ASSSTLLSGRTTDTQY
TRBV11-3,-,ASSFGLAGGKY
TRBV28,-,ASSPPPRGLDEQY
TRBV5-4,-,ASNPRWGMNTEAF
TRBV11-2,-,ASSPQTGGAGEQY
TRBV5-1,-,ASSLAGSYNEQF
TRBV5-4,-,ASSLAGQGTGETQY
TRBV18,-,ASSPPSGQPQH
TRBV6-4,-,ASKKEGVGDEQF
TRBV29-1,-,SVEGRRDSYEQY
TRBV7-9,-,ASSLVGGERELF
TRBV27,-,ASSTPQTGLRRDTQY
TRBV29-1,many,SVILMQGAGGYT
TRBV5-6,-,ASSYSQKPSYEQY
TRBV9,-,ASSGDGLAGGTSSYEQY
TRBV7-9,once,ASSLQGGGYT
TRBV4-1,-,ASSQVISDYNEQF